This TCR beta chain was sequenced for a study of blood T cell repertoires in COVID-19. This CDR3 contains 15 residues. Germline CDR1 reads MNHEY; CDR2 reads SVGAGI. V was trimmed by 6 bases and J by 6 bases, leaving 17 bases between them. Sequencing was performed with immunoSEQ multiplex PCR; in TCRdb, only in-frame clones are kept and a portion is missing. Among 250,000 to 400,000 clones, approximately 90% were seen once, and the ten largest hold 1.6%. Source material: peripheral blood. This clonotype originated in a woman aged 30 to 39 with COVID-19, enrolled during active disease. The J gene is TRBJ1-4, the V gene TRBV6-5, with a weak D call TRBD1 (6 bases). The CDR3 protein is CASSGSTGWDEKLFF. The CDR3 nucleotides are TGTGCCAGCAGCGGCTCCACAGGGTGGGATGAAAAACTGTTTTTT.